These T cell receptor beta chains were read from a single sample in a study of T-cell memory formation after mild COVID-19. Each CDR3 protein is one row after TCRdb ran MiXCR on the 5' RACE reads. The sample has around 200,000 distinct CDR3 sequences; about a fifth are singletons. Sequences were obtained from PBMCs or a T cell subset sorted from them (not recorded which). These receptors were taken from an adult woman who had mild COVID-19 (a few samples of this study predate the infection). Cell type and time point are not known. CDR3s include the opening cysteine and the closing phenylalanine or tryptophan.

14	TRBV27	CASSSGQGPYEQYF
17	TRBV7-9	CASSLEGRASGSETQYF
13	TRBV11-2	CASSLDWSETQYF
14	TRBV6-5	CASSDGRNTGELFF
14	TRBV27	CASTRQGANYEQYF
15	TRBV27	CASSPGTGVADTQYF
20	TRBV6-5	CASSFATLSGSRLYNSPLHF
15	TRBV6-5	CASSLDRGSQVEQYF
14	TRBV20-1	CSARMLAGERTQYF
15	TRBV7-9	CASSSRGGRTGELFF
13	TRBV29-1	CSVPGLADNEQFF
18	TRBV7-8	CASSSPSGTGGLGETQYF
16	TRBV3-1	CASSQRTGLNYEEQYF
11	TRBV11-2	CASSIGGGYTF
17	TRBV5-6	CASSEDRVGSGANVLTF
14	TRBV27	CASSIGGAAYEQYF
12	TRBV25-1	CASRDRYYEQYF
15	TRBV7-2	CASSSAGEGSNEQFF
13	TRBV24-1	CATSGAGTYEQYF
14	TRBV29-1	CSVEHPDRNYGYTF
14	TRBV27	CASSLGLASYEQYF
16	TRBV7-9	CASSSKVVSGFAEQFF
13	TRBV7-9	CASSDRGRRTQYF
16	TRBV6-5	CASSYGDSGFYNEQFF
13	TRBV30	CAWSVRERDTQYF
12	TRBV29-1	CSVESVAGELFF
17	TRBV29-1	CSVSDRSGAGLGNEQFF
15	TRBV20-1	CSAKSLTSGAYEQYF
13	TRBV6-4	CASSDPDSGELFF
13	TRBV2	CASTDRDVSEQFF
13	TRBV12-3/TRBV12-4	CASSLGAGVEAFF
17	TRBV5-6	CASSFVVAGGITDTQYF
15	TRBV5-1	CASSRRDRGYNEQFF
15	TRBV7-3	CASSSGLAGEGELFF
15	TRBV6-2/TRBV6-3	CASSAYRGSYNEQFF
13	TRBV12-3/TRBV12-4	CASSYNSGNTIYF
16	TRBV7-9	CASSLTRPGAFYEQYF
13	TRBV7-7	CASSSGGSDTQYF
14	TRBV24-1	CATSDAGVSETQYF
15	TRBV3-1	CASTLQTNTQETQYF
16	TRBV4-1	CASTPWTGALGETQYF
16	TRBV21-1	CASSKPRITSTDTQYF
17	TRBV7-2	CASSLDVSGRLVYEQYF
15	TRBV27	CASSLSGTGGATEFF
17	TRBV24-1	CATSDFAGTGGTGELFF
13	TRBV29-1	CSVGGPSGYEQYF
18	TRBV4-2	CASSSGGPSLTPTDTQYF
13	TRBV27	CASSPVGADEQFF
13	TRBV2	CARGDRGDYGYTF
15	TRBV7-3	CASSLTTGGQTEAFF
15	TRBV9	CASSVGTGTYNEQFF
15	TRBV4-1	CASSQDGVSNTEAFF
13	TRBV18	CASSPTDNTEAFF
14	TRBV20-1	CSARTSDKRDEQFF